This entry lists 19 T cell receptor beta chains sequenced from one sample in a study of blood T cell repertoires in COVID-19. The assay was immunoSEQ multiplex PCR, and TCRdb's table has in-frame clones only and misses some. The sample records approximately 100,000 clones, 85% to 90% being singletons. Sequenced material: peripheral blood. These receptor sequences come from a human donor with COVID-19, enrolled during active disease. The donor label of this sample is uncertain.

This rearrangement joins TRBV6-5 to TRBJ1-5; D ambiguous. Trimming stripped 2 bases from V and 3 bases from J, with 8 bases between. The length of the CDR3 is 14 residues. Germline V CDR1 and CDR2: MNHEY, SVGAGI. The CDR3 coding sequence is TGTGCCAGCAGTTACCGGAGGACCAATCAGCCCCAGCATTTT. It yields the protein CASSYRRTNQPQHF.

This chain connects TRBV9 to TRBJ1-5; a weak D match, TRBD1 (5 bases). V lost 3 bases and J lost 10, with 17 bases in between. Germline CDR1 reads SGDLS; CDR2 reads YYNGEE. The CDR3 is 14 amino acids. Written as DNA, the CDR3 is TGTGCCAGCAGCGATGGGGGAGGTGTGGATCCCCAGCATTTT. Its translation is CASSDGGGVDPQHF. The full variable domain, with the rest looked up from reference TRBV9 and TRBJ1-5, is DSGVTQTPKHLITATGQRVTLRCSPRSGDLSVYWYQQSLDQGLQFLIQYYNGEERAKGNILERFSAQQFPDLHSELNLSSLELGDSALYFCASSDGGGVDPQHFGDGTRLSIL.

In DNA form, the CDR3 reads TGTGCCAGCAGTTACTCTACAGGGGGCGCGGTGGAAGCTTTCTTT. The encoded protein is CASSYSTGGAVEAFF. The V and J genes are TRBV6-5 and TRBJ1-1, with 9 bases lining up with TRBD1. The germline CDR1 and CDR2 sequences are MNHEY and SVGAGI. This CDR3 has 15 residues. J gave up 8 bases and V 0 bases, and 7 bases lay outside the gene matches.

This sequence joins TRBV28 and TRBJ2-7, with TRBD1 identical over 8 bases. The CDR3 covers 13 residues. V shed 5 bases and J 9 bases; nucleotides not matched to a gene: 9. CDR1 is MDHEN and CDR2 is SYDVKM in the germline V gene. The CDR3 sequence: CASSPDRARPQYF. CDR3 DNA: TGTGCCAGCAGTCCGGACAGGGCCCGGCCGCAGTACTTC.

CDR3 in amino acids: CASSQEGPKTTGNQPQHF. The CDR3 region has the DNA TGTGCCAGCAGCCAAGAGGGGCCTAAGACAACGGGCAATCAGCCCCAGCATTTT. The genes are TRBV14 and TRBJ1-5, with a weak D call TRBD1 (5 bases). The germline CDR1 and CDR2 sequences are SGHDN and FVKESK. The CDR3 covers 18 residues. The ends were cut back, 0 bases at V and 2 bases at J, with 17 bases in the middle. Looking up the rest from reference TRBV14 and TRBJ1-5 gives the full variable domain: EAGVTQFPSHSVIEKGQTVTLRCDPISGHDNLYWYRRVMGKEIKFLLHFVKESKQDESGMPNNRFLAERTGGTYSTLKVQPAELEDSGVYFCASSQEGPKTTGNQPQHFGDGTRLSIL.

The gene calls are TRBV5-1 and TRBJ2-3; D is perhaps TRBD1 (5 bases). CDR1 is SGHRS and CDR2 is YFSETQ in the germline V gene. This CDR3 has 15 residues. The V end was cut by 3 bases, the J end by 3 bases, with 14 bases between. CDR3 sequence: CASSSRVGRTDTQYF. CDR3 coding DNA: TGCGCCAGCAGCTCCCGAGTGGGGCGGACAGATACGCAGTATTTT.

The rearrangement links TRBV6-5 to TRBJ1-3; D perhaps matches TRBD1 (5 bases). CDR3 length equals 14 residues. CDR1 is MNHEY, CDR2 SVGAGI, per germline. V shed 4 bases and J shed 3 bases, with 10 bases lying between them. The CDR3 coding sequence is TGTGCCAGCAGTTCGGGGGAAAGTGGAAACACCATATATTTT. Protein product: CASSSGESGNTIYF.

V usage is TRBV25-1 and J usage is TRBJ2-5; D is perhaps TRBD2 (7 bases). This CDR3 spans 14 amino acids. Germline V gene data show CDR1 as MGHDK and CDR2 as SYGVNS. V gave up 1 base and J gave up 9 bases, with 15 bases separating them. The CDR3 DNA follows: TGTGCCAGCAGTGAATCCCTAATAGGGGGGGCCCAGTACTTC. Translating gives CASSESLIGGAQYF.

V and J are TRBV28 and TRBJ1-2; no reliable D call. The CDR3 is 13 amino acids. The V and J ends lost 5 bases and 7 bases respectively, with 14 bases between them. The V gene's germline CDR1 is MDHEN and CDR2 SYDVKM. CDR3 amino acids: CASSDTLLPGYTF. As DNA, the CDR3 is TGTGCCAGCAGTGACACTCTCCTCCCTGGCTACACCTTC.

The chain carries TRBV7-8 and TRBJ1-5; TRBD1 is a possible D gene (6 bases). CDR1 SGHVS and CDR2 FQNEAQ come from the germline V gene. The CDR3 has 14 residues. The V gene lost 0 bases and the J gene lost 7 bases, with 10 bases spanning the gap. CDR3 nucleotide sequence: TGTGCCAGCAGCTTAGCTACAGGGAACCAGCCCCAGCATTTT. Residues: CASSLATGNQPQHF. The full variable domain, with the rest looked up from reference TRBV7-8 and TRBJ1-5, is GAGVSQSPRYKVAKRGQDVALRCDPISGHVSLFWYQQALGQGPEFLTYFQNEAQLDKSGLPSDRFFAERPEGSVSTLKIQRTQQEDSAVYLCASSLATGNQPQHFGDGTRLSIL.

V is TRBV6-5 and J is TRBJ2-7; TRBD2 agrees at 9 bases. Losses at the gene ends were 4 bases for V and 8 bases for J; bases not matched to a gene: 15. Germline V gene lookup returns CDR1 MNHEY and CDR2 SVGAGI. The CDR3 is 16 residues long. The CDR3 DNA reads TGTGCCAGCAGTTTGTCCTCGAGCGGGGGGACAAAGAAGCAGTACTTC. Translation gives CASSLSSSGGTKKQYF.

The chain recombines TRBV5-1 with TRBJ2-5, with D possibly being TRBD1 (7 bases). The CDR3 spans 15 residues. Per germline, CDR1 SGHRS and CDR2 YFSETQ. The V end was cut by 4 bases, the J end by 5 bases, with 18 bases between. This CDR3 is CASSPGTARGETQYF. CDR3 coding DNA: TGCGCCAGCAGCCCGGGGACTGCCAGGGGGGAGACCCAGTACTTC. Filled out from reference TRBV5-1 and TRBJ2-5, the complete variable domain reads KAGVTQTPRYLIKTRGQQVTLSCSPISGHRSVSWYQQTPGQGLQFLFEYFSETQRNKGNFPGRFSGRQFSNSRSEMNVSTLELGDSALYLCASSPGTARGETQYFGPGTRLLVL.

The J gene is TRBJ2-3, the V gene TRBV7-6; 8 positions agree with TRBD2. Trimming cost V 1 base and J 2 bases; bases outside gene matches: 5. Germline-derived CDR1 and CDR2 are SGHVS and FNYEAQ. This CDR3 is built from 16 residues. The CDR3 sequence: CASSLVGGGNTDTQYF. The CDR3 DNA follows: TGTGCCAGCAGCTTAGTGGGCGGGGGGAACACAGATACGCAGTATTTT.

CDR3 DNA: TGTGCCAGCAGCCTCCGGATAGCGGGAGGGAGGGGAGCAGGGGGGACCCAGTACTTC. Translation: CASSLRIAGGRGAGGTQYF. V is TRBV7-6 and J is TRBJ2-5; TRBD2 agrees at 11 bases. CDR3 size: 19 residues. CDR1 is SGHVS, CDR2 FNYEAQ, per germline. V trimming: 5 bases; J trimming: 7 bases; junction bases outside the gene matches: 21.

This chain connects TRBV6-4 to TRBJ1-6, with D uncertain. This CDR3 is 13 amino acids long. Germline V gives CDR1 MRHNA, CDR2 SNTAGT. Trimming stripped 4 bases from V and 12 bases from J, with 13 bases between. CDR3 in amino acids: CASSVEGTGPLHF. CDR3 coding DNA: TGTGCCAGCAGTGTTGAGGGCACCGGACCCCTCCACTTT.

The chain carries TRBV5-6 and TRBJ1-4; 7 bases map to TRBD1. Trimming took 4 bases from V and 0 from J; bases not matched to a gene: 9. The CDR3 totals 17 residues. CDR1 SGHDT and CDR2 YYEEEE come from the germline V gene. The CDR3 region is CASSPLQDRTTNEKLFF. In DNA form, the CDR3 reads TGTGCCAGCAGCCCCTTACAGGACAGGACAACTAATGAAAAACTGTTTTTT.

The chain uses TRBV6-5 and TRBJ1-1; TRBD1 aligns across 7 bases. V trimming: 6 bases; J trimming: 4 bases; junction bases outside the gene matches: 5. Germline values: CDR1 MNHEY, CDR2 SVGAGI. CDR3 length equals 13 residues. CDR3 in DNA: TGTGCCAGCAGCCTCAACAGGGGCACTGAAGCTTTCTTT. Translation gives CASSLNRGTEAFF.

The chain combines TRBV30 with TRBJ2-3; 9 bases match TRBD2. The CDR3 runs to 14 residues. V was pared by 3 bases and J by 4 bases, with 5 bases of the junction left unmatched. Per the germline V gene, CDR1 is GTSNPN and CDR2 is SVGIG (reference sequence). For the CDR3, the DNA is TGTGCCTGGAGAATAGCGGGAGCCGCAGATACGCAGTATTTT. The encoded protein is CAWRIAGAADTQYF. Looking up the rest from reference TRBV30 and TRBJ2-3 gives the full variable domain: SQTIHQWPATLVQPVGSPLSLECTVEGTSNPNLYWYRQAAGRGLQLLFYSVGIGQISSEVPQNLSASRPQDRQFILSSKKLLLSDSGFYLCAWRIAGAADTQYFGPGTRLTVL.

The CDR3 nucleotides are TGTGCCAGCAGCCACAGGGGACTGGAAGAGACCCAGTACTTC. Translation gives CASSHRGLEETQYF. V gene TRBV5-4 combines with J gene TRBJ2-5; a weak D match, TRBD1 (7 bases). V lost 4 bases and J 3 bases, leaving 13 bases between the germline ends. CDR1 is SGHNT, CDR2 YYREEE, per germline (reference sequence). This CDR3 spans 14 amino acids.